This T cell receptor beta chain stems from a study of CD8+CD57+ T cells in acquired aplastic anemia. An expansion of CD8+CD57+ cells by flow cytometry had been shown in patients chosen for sequencing. Investigators profiled TCR beta VDJ and CDR3 from genomic DNA template. Each CDR3 protein is one row after TCRdb ran MiXCR on the reads. The sample holds around 430,000 distinct CDR3 sequences, around 30% seen once. Regarding the study as a whole: Controls and patients did not differ significantly in CD8+ Simpson's diversity. In common between the patients and the controls were more than 25 CD8+ CDR3 sequences.

Of note for this clonotype: Its antigen is unidentified.

The sequence derives from a human donor with aplastic anemia. The source material was sorted CD4+, CD8+, or CD8+CD57+ T cells (not recorded which) from PBMCs.

The chain's CDR3 is CASSPGGDKNSPLHF. CDR3 in DNA: TGTGCCAGCTCACCAGGTGGGGATAAGAATTCACCCCTCCACTTT. The chain combines TRBV18 with TRBJ1-6, with D hard to call. The germline V gene encodes CDR1 KGHSH and CDR2 LQKENI. This CDR3 comprises 15 residues. V was pared by 2 bases and J by 7 bases, with 12 bases between.